What follows are 32 T cell receptor beta chains derived from one specimen sequenced in a study of shared clonotypes between healthy human individuals. The protocol was immunoSEQ multiplex PCR, while the TCRdb copy is restricted to in-frame clones and leaves out a portion. The sample consists of millions of clones, roughly 93% of them appearing once. Input material: naive CD4+ T cells from PBMCs. Subset reported: CD45RA+ positively selected. These receptors all stem from a man between 18 and 29 years old in good health. Some clones in this sample may be carry-over from other donors' samples.

The CDR3 sequence: CATSRDFSEQYF. For the CDR3, the DNA is TGTGCCACCAGCAGAGATTTCAGCGAGCAGTACTTC. The rearrangement links TRBV15 to TRBJ2-7; D not resolved. Trimming shortened V by 0 bases and J by 6 bases, and 6 bases separated the two germline ends. The CDR3 consists of 12 residues. Looked up from germline, CDR1 is LNHNV and CDR2 is YYDKDF (reference sequence).

The chain couples TRBV9 to TRBJ2-3, with 7 bases that match TRBD2. CDR1 and CDR2 from the germline V gene are SGDLS and YYNGEE. This CDR3 has 16 residues. Unmatched junction bases numbered 12, after V lost 4 bases and J lost 4 bases. The CDR3 sequence: CASSPRAGVGADTQYF. In DNA form, the CDR3 reads TGTGCCAGCAGCCCCCGTGCGGGAGTGGGGGCAGATACGCAGTATTTT.

The gene calls are TRBV6-6 and TRBJ1-4; D not certain. V gave up 4 bases and J gave up 6 bases, with 12 bases separating them. CDR3 length: 14 amino acids. Germline CDR1 and CDR2: MNHNY and SVGAGI (reference sequence). CDR3 sequence: CASSFSPGYEKLFF. The CDR3 region has the DNA TGTGCCAGCAGTTTCAGCCCCGGTTATGAAAAACTGTTTTTT.

The rearrangement links TRBV7-3 to TRBJ1-1; D gene uncertain. This CDR3 spans 13 amino acids. Germline V CDR1 and CDR2: SGHTA, FQGTGA. V was pared by 2 bases and J by 10 bases, with 14 bases between. The CDR3 bases are TGTGCCAGCAGCTTAGGACGGGCCGAGAGAGCTTTCTTT. Translated: CASSLGRAERAFF.

The chain uses TRBV2 and TRBJ2-5; D possibly corresponds to TRBD1 (5 bases). The CDR3 consists of 11 residues. Trimming cost V 6 bases and J 9 bases, with 11 bases left between them. CDR1 and CDR2 from the germline V gene are SNHLY and FYNNEI. Written as DNA, the CDR3 is TGTGCCAGCAGGGGTCTAGGGGCCCAGTACTTC. Its protein is CASRGLGAQYF.

The chain combines TRBV19 with TRBJ1-2; D ambiguous. Germline V CDR1 and CDR2: LNHDA, SQIVND (reference sequence). The CDR3 runs to 15 residues. V gave up 5 bases and J gave up 0 bases, with 13 bases separating them. CDR3 amino acids: CASSARPESNYGYTF. The CDR3 DNA is TGTGCCAGTAGTGCTAGGCCAGAATCTAACTATGGCTACACCTTC.

The chain recombines TRBV5-1 with TRBJ2-7, with 7 bases matching TRBD1. CDR1 and CDR2 (germline): SGHRS, YFSETQ. The V gene end was trimmed by 4 bases and the J gene end by 7 bases; junction bases not matched to a gene: 11. The CDR3 consists of 14 residues. Here the CDR3 reads CASSGGQVEGEQYF. The DNA for the CDR3 is TGCGCCAGCAGCGGTGGACAGGTTGAGGGGGAGCAGTACTTC.

V usage is TRBV4-2 and J usage is TRBJ1-1; TRBD1 matches 10 bases. This CDR3 is built from 17 residues. Germline lookup yields CDR1 LGHNA and CDR2 YNFKEQ. J lost 0 bases, V lost 4 bases, and 8 bases had no gene match. As DNA, the CDR3 is TGTGCCAGCAGCCGGGGACAGGGGCAGATAATGAACACTGAAGCTTTCTTT. Its protein product is CASSRGQGQIMNTEAFF.

The chain joins TRBV15 to TRBJ1-1; unclear D gene. CDR3 length equals 14 residues. Germline-derived CDR1 and CDR2 are LNHNV and YYDKDF (reference sequence). Trimming shortened V by 5 bases and J by 4 bases, and 14 bases separated the two germline ends. As DNA, the CDR3 is TGTGCCACCAGCGGTCCAGTGGGTTCCACTGAAGCTTTCTTT. Protein: CATSGPVGSTEAFF.

V gene TRBV29-1 combines with J gene TRBJ1-4; D is uncertain. The CDR3 has 11 amino acids. Trimming removed 1 base at V and 5 bases at J, with 2 bases between. CDR1 and CDR2 from the germline V gene are SQVTM and ANQGSEA. The DNA for the CDR3 is TGCAGCGTTGAAGGCAATGAAAAACTGTTTTTT. Translating gives CSVEGNEKLFF.

CDR3 region: CASSRETSGLETQYF. The CDR3 DNA reads TGCGCCAGCAGCCGAGAGACTAGCGGATTAGAGACCCAGTACTTC. The V call is TRBV5-1, the J call TRBJ2-5; TRBD2 matches 9 bases. The CDR3 consists of 15 residues. The V and J ends lost 4 bases and 4 bases, in that order; junction bases with no gene match: 8. Germline V gene sequence: CDR1 SGHRS, CDR2 YFSETQ. The variable domain in full, completed from reference TRBV5-1 and TRBJ2-5, reads KAGVTQTPRYLIKTRGQQVTLSCSPISGHRSVSWYQQTPGQGLQFLFEYFSETQRNKGNFPGRFSGRQFSNSRSEMNVSTLELGDSALYLCASSRETSGLETQYFGPGTRLLVL.

This clone was seen more than once but under ten times. The chain carries TRBV11-2 and TRBJ1-5, with D possibly being TRBD1 (5 bases). Germline V gives CDR1 SGHAT, CDR2 FQNNGV. CDR3 size: 14 residues. The V and J ends lost 5 bases and 8 bases respectively, with 16 bases between them. The CDR3 here is CASSQGLSQEPQHF. The DNA for the CDR3 is TGTGCCAGCAGCCAGGGACTGTCCCAGGAGCCCCAGCATTTT.

CDR3 sequence (DNA): TGTGCCAGCAGTTACGACTGGCCCGACCCCCCGGGCTACACCTTC. Encoded protein: CASSYDWPDPPGYTF. The chain couples TRBV6-6 to TRBJ1-2; D gene unclear. The V and J ends lost 2 bases and 8 bases respectively, with 18 bases between them. Germline V gives CDR1 MNHNY, CDR2 SVGAGI (reference sequence). The CDR3 consists of 15 residues.

The chain joins TRBV30 to TRBJ2-7, with 9 bases identical to TRBD1. The germline gives CDR1 GTSNPN, CDR2 SVGIG (reference sequence). J gave up 4 bases and V 3 bases, and 4 bases lay outside the gene matches. The CDR3 has 13 amino acids. CDR3 nucleotides: TGTGCCTGGAGCGAGGACAGGGGATACGAGCAGTACTTC. It specifies CAWSEDRGYEQYF.

V gene TRBV6-1 combines with J gene TRBJ2-2; 12 nucleotides match TRBD2. The CDR3 has 15 amino acids. Per the germline V gene, CDR1 is MNHNS and CDR2 is SASEGT. V lost 7 bases to trimming and J lost 6 bases; unmatched junction nucleotides: 6. The CDR3 coding sequence is TGTGCCAGCAAGACTAGCGGGAGAAACGCCGGGGAGCTGTTTTTT. Amino acids: CASKTSGRNAGELFF.

The chain joins TRBV6-1 to TRBJ2-5; 7 bases align to TRBD2. The CDR3 is 13 residues long. With 6 bases clipped from V and 2 bases from J, the junction kept 3 bases outside the gene matches. CDR1 MNHNS and CDR2 SASEGT come from the germline V gene. Here the CDR3 reads CASRPGLQETQYF. DNA of the CDR3: TGTGCCAGCAGACCGGGACTACAAGAGACCCAGTACTTC.

This clone was seen only a few times. V is TRBV2 and J is TRBJ1-1; TRBD1 might be the D (5 bases). V was shortened by 5 bases and J by 5 bases, with 15 bases between the two germline ends. Germline V CDR1 and CDR2: SNHLY, FYNNEI. The CDR3 is 14 amino acids. This chain's CDR3 is CASSSSIGGTEAFF. The CDR3 DNA reads TGTGCCAGCAGTAGTTCCATCGGGGGAACTGAAGCTTTCTTT.

The rearrangement links TRBV19 to TRBJ1-3, with 8 nucleotides matching TRBD1. The CDR3 sequence is 16 residues long. V lost 7 bases, J lost 1 base, and 9 bases stayed unmatched. The germline CDR1 and CDR2 sequences are LNHDA and SQIVND (reference sequence). The CDR3 nucleotides are TGTGCCAGTAATACGGGCAGGGGGCGATCTGGAAACACCATATATTTT. This codes for CASNTGRGRSGNTIYF.

The chain carries TRBV15 and TRBJ2-3, with 8 bases that match TRBD2. The germline CDR1 and CDR2 sequences are LNHNV and YYDKDF (reference sequence). V gave up 0 bases and J gave up 0 bases; unmatched junction bases: 2. The CDR3 extends over 16 amino acids. The CDR3 coding sequence is TGTGCCACCAGCAGAGAGGGCGGGAGGAGCACAGATACGCAGTATTTT. Translating it yields CATSREGGRSTDTQYF.

The chain has TRBV18 and TRBJ2-7; a weak D match, TRBD2 (6 bases). The CDR3 extends over 18 amino acids. CDR1 and CDR2 from the germline V gene are KGHSH and LQKENI. V shed 3 bases and J shed 5 bases, with 26 bases lying between them. The CDR3 sequence: CASSPGWRAQEIFHEQYF. Written as DNA, the CDR3 is TGTGCCAGCTCACCGGGGTGGAGGGCGCAGGAGATATTCCACGAGCAGTACTTC.

V usage is TRBV11-2 and J usage is TRBJ1-5, with D possibly TRBD1 on 6 matching bases. Germline CDR1 and CDR2: SGHAT and FQNNGV. This CDR3 has 15 residues. Trimming pared 5 bases from V and 0 bases from J, leaving 11 bases between. The chain's CDR3 is CASSRDRHSNQPQHF. The CDR3 nucleotides are TGTGCCAGCAGCCGCGACAGGCATAGCAATCAGCCCCAGCATTTT. Supplemented by reference TRBV11-2 and TRBJ1-5, the full variable domain reads EAGVAQSPRYKIIEKRQSVAFWCNPISGHATLYWYQQILGQGPKLLIQFQNNGVVDDSQLPKDRFSAERLKGVDSTLKIQPAKLEDSAVYLCASSRDRHSNQPQHFGDGTRLSIL.

The chain combines TRBV6-5 with TRBJ2-1; maybe TRBD2 (5 bases). V lost 5 bases and J lost 9, with 20 bases in between. The CDR3 spans 15 residues. Germline V gene sequence: CDR1 MNHEY, CDR2 SVGAGI. The CDR3 DNA reads as TGTGCCAGCAGTCGACTCCTGGGAGCAAAAGGTGAGCAGTTCTTC. Amino acids: CASSRLLGAKGEQFF.

The CDR3 sequence is CASSEAAAGAVDTQYF. The CDR3 DNA reads TGTGCCAGCAGTGAGGCGGCAGCGGGAGCGGTAGATACGCAGTATTTT. V gene TRBV2 combines with J gene TRBJ2-3; TRBD2 agrees at 8 bases. The CDR3 contains 16 residues. J lost 5 bases, V lost 3 bases, and 10 bases had no gene match. Per the germline V gene, CDR1 is SNHLY and CDR2 is FYNNEI.

The gene calls are TRBV7-8 and TRBJ2-7; D uncertain. V lost 2 bases to trimming and J lost 7 bases, with 9 bases between them. The germline V gene has CDR1 SGHVS and CDR2 FQNEAQ. The CDR3 runs 12 residues. The CDR3, as DNA: TGTGCCAGCAGCTTACATGGTGAGGAGCAGTACTTC. Translated: CASSLHGEEQYF.

As to this clone: In the same sample, other DNA sequences code for this CDR3. The V and J genes are TRBV18 and TRBJ2-3; D ambiguous. CDR3 length: 15 amino acids. Germline CDR1 reads KGHSH; CDR2 reads LQKENI. V was trimmed by 6 bases and J by 0 bases, leaving 13 bases between them. CDR3 in DNA: TGTGCCAGCTCGCCGGTTACTGGGAGCACAGATACGCAGTATTTT. Protein product: CASSPVTGSTDTQYF.

The chain employs TRBV10-3 and TRBJ2-5; a weak D match, TRBD1 (5 bases). This CDR3 has 13 amino acids. Germline-derived CDR1 and CDR2 are ENHRY and SYGVKD. V lost 10 bases and J 3 bases, leaving 15 bases between the germline ends. CDR3 residues: CATTPDIKETQYF. The CDR3 DNA sequence: TGTGCCACCACCCCGGACATAAAAGAGACCCAGTACTTC.

As to this clone: This sample also contains other DNA sequences that code for the same CDR3. The chain combines TRBV5-1 with TRBJ2-1; possibly TRBD2 for D (6 bases). The CDR3 length is 14 residues. Germline loops: CDR1 SGHRS, CDR2 YFSETQ. Deletions cut 1 base from V and 4 bases from J, with 9 bases between. Written as DNA, the CDR3 is TGCGCCAGCAGCTTGTCTGGGGGGTACAATGAGCAGTTCTTC. Protein sequence: CASSLSGGYNEQFF.

V is TRBV19 and J is TRBJ2-7, with TRBD1 matching over 8 bases. The V and J ends lost 7 bases and 3 bases, in that order; junction bases with no gene match: 14. Per germline, CDR1 LNHDA and CDR2 SQIVND (reference sequence). This CDR3 contains 16 residues. DNA for the CDR3: TGTGCCAGTATCACACCCGGACAGGGTAAAGGCTACGAGCAGTACTTC. Amino acids: CASITPGQGKGYEQYF. The full variable domain, in which reference TRBV19 and TRBJ2-7 provide the parts outside the CDR3, is DGGITQSPKYLFRKEGQNVTLSCEQNLNHDAMYWYRQDPGQGLRLIYYSQIVNDFQKGDIAEGYSVSREKKESFPLTVTSAQKNPTAFYLCASITPGQGKGYEQYFGPGTRLTVT.

The chain uses TRBV27 and TRBJ2-7, with 8 positions matching TRBD2. The CDR3 consists of 15 residues. The junction had 12 bases not matched to a gene; V was cut back by 8 bases and J by 3 bases. Germline V CDR1 and CDR2: MNHEY, SMNVEV (reference sequence). This CDR3 reads CASGPAGAANYEQYF. CDR3 nucleotides: TGTGCCAGCGGGCCAGCGGGAGCCGCGAACTACGAGCAGTACTTC.

The rearrangement uses TRBV9 and TRBJ2-1; 8 bases are shared with TRBD2. Unmatched junction bases numbered 9, after V lost 3 bases and J lost 4 bases. CDR1 and CDR2 from the germline V gene are SGDLS and YYNGEE. CDR3 length: 16 residues. DNA of the CDR3: TGTGCCAGCAGCGCCCCCCTCTTAGCGGGATACAATGAGCAGTTCTTC. Translated: CASSAPLLAGYNEQFF.

The sample holds one count of this clone. This chain joins TRBV9 and TRBJ1-3; D ambiguous. This CDR3 contains 16 residues. Germline V lookup: CDR1 SGDLS, CDR2 YYNGEE. V lost 4 bases, J lost 0 bases, and 14 bases lay in between. CDR3 protein: CASSPTAANSGNTIYF. The CDR3 nucleotides are TGTGCCAGCAGCCCAACCGCGGCGAACTCTGGAAACACCATATATTTT.

The rearrangement links TRBV11-2 to TRBJ2-1; no clear D gene. Trimming removed 0 bases at V and 9 bases at J, with 15 bases between. The CDR3 extends over 15 amino acids. Germline lookup yields CDR1 SGHAT and CDR2 FQNNGV. Here the CDR3 reads CASSLELGLGVEQFF. In DNA, the CDR3 is TGTGCCAGCAGCTTAGAGCTTGGGCTAGGAGTTGAGCAGTTCTTC.